This TCR beta chain was recorded in a study of blood T cell repertoires in COVID-19. About the study: Collection of acute and convalescent COVID-19 samples took place in the United States, Italy and Spain.

Residents of 24 US areas, aged roughly 18 to 90 years, made up the participants. Per the study methods: Amplifying reference gene primers gave estimates of nucleated cell counts. Data came from immunoSEQ multiplex PCR; TCRdb stores just in-frame clones and leaves some out. D and trimming come from the DNA, and the V and J calls and clone size come from that table. The sample lists under 500,000 clones, about 85% occurring once. Sequencing was carried out using PBMCs or T cells enriched from blood (not recorded which). This sequence was found in a woman in her late teens or twenties with acute COVID-19.

Here the CDR3 reads CASSMTAMNTEAFF. In nucleotides, the CDR3 is TGTGCCAGTAGTATGACAGCCATGAACACTGAAGCTTTCTTT. J is TRBJ1-1 and V is TRBV19; tentatively, D is TRBD1 (5 bases). The V gene's germline CDR1 is LNHDA and CDR2 SQIVND (reference sequence). The CDR3 runs 14 residues. V lost 3 bases to trimming and J lost 0 bases, with 8 bases between them.